This T cell receptor beta chain was sequenced for a study of shared clonotypes between healthy human individuals. The deep-level immunoSEQ assay was used. Here immunoSEQ multiplex PCR was the method, and the copy in TCRdb shows in-frame clones only, minus some. This table has roughly 2,000,000 clones, roughly 93% appearing once. The naive CD8 fraction comprised CD45RO-negative cells positively selected for CCR7 and excluded terminally differentiated effector memory CD45RA+ cells. Per the germline V gene, CDR1 is MDHEN and CDR2 is SYDVKM. The CDR3 is 16 amino acids. V shed 2 bases and J shed 0 bases, with 13 bases lying between them.

The TCR originated in a man aged 18 to 30 in good health. Some clones in this sample may be carry-over from other donors' samples. Sequencing used naive CD8+ T cells from PBMCs. J is TRBJ1-1 and V is TRBV28; D ambiguous. CDR3 protein: CASSLSRILLNTEAFF. DNA for the CDR3: TGTGCCAGCAGTTTAAGCAGGATACTATTGAACACTGAAGCTTTCTTT.